This T cell receptor (beta chain) is drawn from a study of OX40 agonist ivuxolimab in advanced cancers. Study-level background: Ivuxolimab was a fully human IgG2 agonistic monoclonal antibody targeting the costimulatory receptor OX40 (CD134). Intravenous ivuxolimab was administered to patients every 2 weeks at six dose levels: 0.01, 0.1, 0.3, 1.5, 3 and 10 mg/kg. Among the approximately 54 dose-escalation patients, approximately 20 had hepatocellular carcinoma, some 15 melanoma, 9 renal cell carcinoma and 9 head and neck cancer. In the dose-escalation cohort, around four fifths of patients were male, and the mean age was approximately 55 years, with a range of roughly 20 to 80. Patients were allowed to have had prior anti-PD-1, anti-PD-L1 or anti-CTLA-4 therapy, and 40% to 45% of the dose-escalation patients had previously received checkpoint inhibitors. Three dose-escalation patients achieved partial responses, one with hepatocellular carcinoma and two with cutaneous melanoma. Peripheral TCRbeta sequencing was intended to test whether TCR sequence diversity was altered and clonal T-cell expansion was caused by ivuxolimab. The paper reports the monotherapy dose-escalation portion (N of about 50 patients) of the phase I ivuxolimab trial.

About this clone itself: No cognate antigen has been identified for it. There are no base qualities to consult, and no much larger clone falls within one base.

For sequencing of the TCRbeta CDR3 region, genomic DNA was extracted from the sorted cells. The immunoSEQ Assay was used for sequencing of TCRbeta CDR3 regions. Imported from immuneACCESS, the table was reduced by TCRdb to in-frame sequences with V and J called. These copies leave out some clones; in studies compared against another copy, an unresolved V gene accounts for under half, and the cause of the remainder is not known. Counted in this sample were tens of thousands of clones; about 86% of them appeared once. The ten largest clones represent 30% to 45% of the sample. Findings and caveats that apply to the study as a whole: After ivuxolimab, more expanded clones were found on average in CD8+ T cells than in CD4+ T cells. Clonal expansion of both CD4+ and CD8+ blood T cells was observed from baseline to week 6 at doses 0.1 to 3.0 mg/kg. Low levels of normalized T-cell clonal expansion were also seen in some patients who did not respond. Antigen specificity was not determined for the clonally expanded peripheral T cells. In partial responders in the 0.1-3.0 mg/kg groups, normalized peripheral clonal expansion was found to be among the lowest, especially among CD8+ T cells.

The CDR3 runs 14 residues from the cysteine to the phenylalanine. The retained sequence is limited to the CDR3, 42 bases, with the frame set at the first base. Taken from the germline V gene, the CDR1 and CDR2 loops are MNHNS and SASEGT. The germline V end is reduced by 6 bases and the J end by 3 bases; junction bases left unmatched: 8. The trial excluded patients who had a history of autoimmune disease or who were on systemic immunosuppression. Peripheral blood for TCR sequencing was collected from all dose cohorts at baseline, on cycle 4 day 1, and on cycle 7 day 1. The samples were drawn from a first-in-human, open-label, multicenter phase I dose-escalation trial of ivuxolimab. The trial enrolled adults with locally advanced or metastatic head and neck squamous cell, hepatocellular, melanoma or renal cell carcinoma. Before TCR sequencing, CD4+ and CD8+ T cells were separately sorted from peripheral blood.

Sequencing was performed on CD4+ or CD8+ T cells sorted from blood, taken in a trial of the OX40 agonist ivuxolimab. The TCR sequence derives from an adult with an advanced solid tumor such as melanoma, head and neck, liver or kidney cancer. Here the chain combines TRBV6-1 and TRBJ2-7, and TRBD1 matches 7 of the central bases. The nucleotide sequence reads as follows: TGTGCCAGCAGACGCCGGGGACAGATCTACGAGCAGTACTTC. It translates to CASRRRGQIYEQYF.